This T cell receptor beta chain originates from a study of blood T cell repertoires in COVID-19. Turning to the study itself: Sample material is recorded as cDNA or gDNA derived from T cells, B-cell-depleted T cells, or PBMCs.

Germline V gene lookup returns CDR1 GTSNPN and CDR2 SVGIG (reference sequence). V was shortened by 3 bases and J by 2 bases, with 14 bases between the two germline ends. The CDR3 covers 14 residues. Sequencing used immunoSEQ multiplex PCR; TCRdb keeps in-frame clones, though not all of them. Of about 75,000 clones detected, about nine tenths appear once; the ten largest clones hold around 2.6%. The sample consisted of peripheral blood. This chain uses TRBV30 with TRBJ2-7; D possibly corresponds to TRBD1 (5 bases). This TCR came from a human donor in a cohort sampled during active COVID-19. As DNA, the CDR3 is TGTGCCTGGAGGAGGAACCGGACACCCTACGAGCAGTACTTC. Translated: CAWRRNRTPYEQYF.